This is a list of T cell receptor beta chains from one sample in a study of blood T cell repertoires in COVID-19. TCRdb keeps only in-frame clones here, not all; method: immunoSEQ multiplex PCR. The data contain 300,000 or so clones, about 90% of them singletons. The sample taken for sequencing was PBMCs or T cells enriched from blood (not recorded which). The receptors here all came from a woman aged 45-60 years who had been exposed to COVID-19. Each CDR3 is given with its conserved first and last residue. A D gene is named only where the DNA matches it firmly. A clone size is listed for some rows: how often the clone was seen (once, few, many), or a class if it is expanded.

clone_size	d_call	v_call	j_call	cdr3_nt	cdr3_aa
.	.	TRBV12-3/TRBV12-4	TRBJ2-7	TGTGCCAGCAGTTTTCAGGGCCCCGACGAGCAGTACTTC	CASSFQGPDEQYF
.	TRBD1	TRBV30	TRBJ1-1	TGTGCCTGGAGAGCGGACAGGGGTAAAACTGAAGCTTTCTTT	CAWRADRGKTEAFF
.	.	TRBV19	TRBJ2-5	TGTGCCAGTAGGGCTCGGGGTCAAGAGACCCAGTACTTC	CASRARGQETQYF
.	TRBD2	TRBV4-2	TRBJ2-1	TGTGCCAGCAGCCCTGAACGCCTAGCGGGGGGGGATGAGCAGTTCTTC	CASSPERLAGGDEQFF
.	TRBD1	TRBV5-1	TRBJ2-5	TGCGCCAGCAGCCTCGGACAGGGGGCGGTCCAAGAGACCCAGTACTTC	CASSLGQGAVQETQYF
.	TRBD1	TRBV28	TRBJ1-5	TGTGCCAGCACCCCTGTTCGACAGGGTCCCAATCAGCCCCAGCATTTT	CASTPVRQGPNQPQHF
.	.	TRBV19	TRBJ1-6	TGTGCCAGTAGTATAGAGAGGGACACTAATTCACCCCTCCACTTT	CASSIERDTNSPLHF
.	.	TRBV6-5	TRBJ2-3	TGTGCGACGCGGGGGCCCAGCACAGATACGCAGTATTTT	CATRGPSTDTQYF
.	TRBD1	TRBV10-3	TRBJ2-7	TGTGCCATCAGTGAGGGGACAGGTATTTCCTACGAGCAGTACTTC	CAISEGTGISYEQYF
.	TRBD1	TRBV28	TRBJ1-5	TGTGCCAGCAGGGGACAGGGGAGCGGACAGCCCCAGCATTTT	CASRGQGSGQPQHF
.	.	TRBV28	TRBJ2-5	TGTGCCAGCAGTTTCAACAGGGTCCAAGAGACCCAGTACTTC	CASSFNRVQETQYF
.	.	TRBV12-5	TRBJ2-2	TGTGCTAGTGGTTTGTTCCACGGTTTCACCGGGGAGCTGTTTTTT	CASGLFHGFTGELFF
.	TRBD1	TRBV3-1/TRBV3-2	TRBJ1-2	TGTGCCAGCAGCCGAGGACAGGGGGCGCCGGACTATGGCTACACCTTC	CASSRGQGAPDYGYTF
.	.	TRBV5-4	TRBJ1-2	TGTGCCAGCAGCGCGGTAAACTATGGCTACACCTTC	CASSAVNYGYTF
.	TRBD1	TRBV6-5	TRBJ2-7	TGTGCCAGCAGGGGACCGCAGGGGGCAGTCGAGCAGTACTTC	CASRGPQGAVEQYF
.	.	TRBV11-2	TRBJ2-7	TGTGCCAGCAGCTTAGATCGGGGAAGTCCCGAGCAGTACTTC	CASSLDRGSPEQYF
.	.	TRBV3-1/TRBV3-2	TRBJ2-2	TGTGCCAGCAGCCCTCAGTTAGCCAGGGCGAACACCGGGGAGCTGTTTTTT	CASSPQLARANTGELFF
.	TRBD1	TRBV27	TRBJ1-5	TGTGCCAGCAGCCTCACAGGGGGCGCGAATCAGCCCCAGCATTTT	CASSLTGGANQPQHF
.	TRBD1	TRBV27	TRBJ2-7	TGTGCCAGCAGCGGATGGGGGACAGGGGACTACGAGCAGTACTTC	CASSGWGTGDYEQYF
.	.	TRBV27	TRBJ1-2	TGTGCCAGCAGTTTATCTGCGTCGACAGGATCCTATGGCTACACCTTC	CASSLSASTGSYGYTF
.	.	TRBV12-3/TRBV12-4	TRBJ2-1	TGTGCCAGCAGCACCCCGACGGGGAATGAGCAGTTCTTC	CASSTPTGNEQFF
.	TRBD1	TRBV18	TRBJ2-5	TGTGCCAGCTCACCAGATAAGGGGGCTCAAGAGACCCAGTACTTC	CASSPDKGAQETQYF
.	TRBD1	TRBV10-3	TRBJ1-4	TGTGCCATCAGTGACGGGACAGCTATTTATGCAACTAATGAAAAACTGTTTTTT	CAISDGTAIYATNEKLFF
.	.	TRBV19	TRBJ1-3	TGTGCCAGTAGTATTGACTCGACTACTGGAAACACCATATATTTT	CASSIDSTTGNTIYF
once	.	TRBV2	TRBJ1-2	TGTGCCAGCAGGGAGCTTCCGGATGGCTACACCTTC	CASRELPDGYTF
.	TRBD2	TRBV18	TRBJ2-1	TGTGCCAGCTCAACGGCGGGGGGCGGCTACAATGAGCAGTTCTTC	CASSTAGGGYNEQFF
.	TRBD2	TRBV29-1	TRBJ2-1	TGCAGCGTCGAAGGGAGGGGAGAGCAGTTCTTC	CSVEGRGEQFF
once	.	TRBV28	TRBJ1-4	TGTGCCAGCAGTAGGATAGGGGGTAGTGTAGAAAAACTGTTTTTT	CASSRIGGSVEKLFF
.	TRBD1	TRBV30	TRBJ1-6	TGTGCCTGGCACAGGGGGAGTGCTTCACCCCTCCACTTT	CAWHRGSASPLHF
.	TRBD2	TRBV7-9	TRBJ2-3	TGTGCCAGCAGCTTAGGGCGGGGGGGCCGAAAAGATACGCAGTATTTT	CASSLGRGGRKDTQYF
few	.	TRBV5-4	TRBJ2-7	TGTGCCAGCAGCTCCGCACAGGGTACCTACGAGCAGTACTTC	CASSSAQGTYEQYF
.	.	TRBV21-1	TRBJ1-1	TGTGCCAGCAGCAAAAGGAAAAGCAAAGACAGGGTGGGGGGATGCTCAAACGACACTGAAGCTTTCTTT	CASSKRKSKDRVGGCSNDTEAFF
.	TRBD1	TRBV5-1	TRBJ1-1	TGCGCCAGCAGCTTGGGACAGGGCCCGAACACTGAAGCTTTCTTT	CASSLGQGPNTEAFF
.	TRBD2	TRBV7-9	TRBJ2-7	TGTGCCAGCAGCTTTTCGCGGGGGACTAGCGCTTCCTACGAGCAGTACTTC	CASSFSRGTSASYEQYF
.	TRBD1	TRBV6-5	TRBJ1-1	TGTGCCAGCACCCCATCCGGGACAGGACTCACTGAAGCTTTCTTT	CASTPSGTGLTEAFF
once	.	TRBV6-5	TRBJ1-4	TGTGCCAGCAGTTACCTATTCAGGGGAGAAAATGAAAAACTGTTTTTT	CASSYLFRGENEKLFF
.	.	TRBV6-5	TRBJ1-5	TGTGCCAGCAGCACAGGGTCGGGCAATCAGCCCCAGCATTTT	CASSTGSGNQPQHF
.	.	TRBV19	TRBJ2-2	TGTGCCAGTAGGACAGGAATGAACACCGGGGAGCTGTTTTTT	CASRTGMNTGELFF
once	TRBD1	TRBV19	TRBJ2-5	TGTGCCAGTAGCAGGGGTTCGGGACAGGTCAAAGAGACCCAGTACTTC	CASSRGSGQVKETQYF
.	TRBD1	TRBV5-1	TRBJ1-2	TGCGCCAGCAGCTTGGATCCTTCCACAGGGGGCGGCGGCTACACCTTC	CASSLDPSTGGGGYTF
.	.	TRBV5-1	TRBJ2-2	TGCGCCAGCAGCTTGAGACAGCAGAACACCGGGGAGCTGTTTTTT	CASSLRQQNTGELFF
.	.	TRBV6-4	TRBJ1-2	TGTGCCAGCAGTGAGGCCTTAGGGGACTATGGCTACACCTTC	CASSEALGDYGYTF
.	.	TRBV7-9	TRBJ2-5	TGTGCCAGCAGCTTAGGAGCAGGGGTGGTGACCCAGTACTTC	CASSLGAGVVTQYF
.	.	TRBV15	TRBJ2-3	TGTGCCACCAGCAGTGAGGCAGATACGCAGTATTTT	CATSSEADTQYF
.	.	TRBV28	TRBJ1-3	TGTGCCACGAAACATCCGGGGTCTGGAAACACCATATATTTT	CATKHPGSGNTIYF
.	.	TRBV29-1	TRBJ2-2	TGCAGCGTTGAAGGTGCACAGGTGAACACCGGGGAGCTGTTTTTT	CSVEGAQVNTGELFF
.	.	TRBV27	TRBJ1-1	TGTGCCAGCAGTTTATCCGCGGGCAGTGGGACTGAAGCTTTCTTT	CASSLSAGSGTEAFF
.	.	TRBV18	TRBJ1-2	TGTGCCAGCTCACCAGCTACCGCTACTGGCTACACCTTC	CASSPATATGYTF
.	TRBD2	TRBV2	TRBJ2-3	TGTGCCAGCAGACGACTAGCGGGGTTCACAGATACGCAGTATTTT	CASRRLAGFTDTQYF
.	TRBD1	TRBV7-2	TRBJ1-1	TGTGCCAGCAGCCCCAGGACAGGGGGTAAAAACACTGAAGCTTTCTTT	CASSPRTGGKNTEAFF
.	.	TRBV11-2	TRBJ1-1	TGTGCCAGCAGCTTTTTACAGGAGCCTGAAGCTTTCTTT	CASSFLQEPEAFF
few	.	TRBV28	TRBJ1-2	TGTGCCAGCAGCACGGGATTACTCCACAGCTATGGCTACACCTTC	CASSTGLLHSYGYTF
.	TRBD1	TRBV6-6	TRBJ1-6	TGTGCCAGCAGTCGATCGGGACAGGGCGAATCACCCCTCCACTTT	CASSRSGQGESPLHF
.	.	TRBV18	TRBJ1-1	TGTGCCAGCTCACCAATTGGGGCCGCTGAAGCTTTCTTT	CASSPIGAAEAFF
.	.	TRBV28	TRBJ1-1	TGTGCCAGCAGTTTCCCCTCAGGGTTAGCTTTCTTT	CASSFPSGLAFF
.	.	TRBV28	TRBJ1-6	TGTGCCAGCAGTCCCCAACAGGGTCGCTCACCCCTCCACTTT	CASSPQQGRSPLHF
.	TRBD2	TRBV3-1/TRBV3-2	TRBJ2-1	TGTGCCAGCAGCCAAGAGTTAGCGGGGACCTACAATGAGCAGTTCTTC	CASSQELAGTYNEQFF
.	TRBD2	TRBV5-1	TRBJ2-7	TGCGCCAGCAGCTTGGGTAGCGGGGACTCCTACGAGCAGTACTTC	CASSLGSGDSYEQYF
.	TRBD1	TRBV28	TRBJ2-7	TGTGCCAGCATTTCGGACAGGTTGAACTACGAGCAGTACTTC	CASISDRLNYEQYF